This T cell receptor (beta chain) originates from a study of T cells in tuberculosis. Study-level background: IGRA-negative adolescents, IGRA-positive adolescents with latent tuberculosis and adults with active tuberculosis formed this South African cohort.

Time point in this sample: new active TB diagnosis, blood taken before or within 7 days of starting treatment. Each donor contributed 95,000 or so T cells on average, unsorted. This table comes from immunoSEQ multiplex PCR, and its TCRdb copy is limited to in-frame clones, with some not included. The table records roughly 34,000 clones, more than 85% of them present only once. Study-wide points: Selection depended on which cryopreserved specimens were available. Classification accuracy was 75% to 90% (AUROC more than 0.8) with the GMM-specific repertoire.

This clone was seen only a few times. The target antigen is unknown. The V end lost 4 bases, the J end lost 6 bases, and 19 bases lay between the germline ends. CDR1 and CDR2 (germline): MDHEN, SYDVKM. The CDR3 is 15 residues long. The sequencing used PBMCs, collected at tuberculosis diagnosis. This clonotype was sampled from an adult with tuberculosis. The J gene is TRBJ2-7, the V gene TRBV28, with a weak D call TRBD2 (5 bases). The CDR3 DNA follows: TGTGCCAGCAGTTCCCTCGACGAGGGTGGAAGCGAGCAGTACTTC. Translating it yields CASSSLDEGGSEQYF.